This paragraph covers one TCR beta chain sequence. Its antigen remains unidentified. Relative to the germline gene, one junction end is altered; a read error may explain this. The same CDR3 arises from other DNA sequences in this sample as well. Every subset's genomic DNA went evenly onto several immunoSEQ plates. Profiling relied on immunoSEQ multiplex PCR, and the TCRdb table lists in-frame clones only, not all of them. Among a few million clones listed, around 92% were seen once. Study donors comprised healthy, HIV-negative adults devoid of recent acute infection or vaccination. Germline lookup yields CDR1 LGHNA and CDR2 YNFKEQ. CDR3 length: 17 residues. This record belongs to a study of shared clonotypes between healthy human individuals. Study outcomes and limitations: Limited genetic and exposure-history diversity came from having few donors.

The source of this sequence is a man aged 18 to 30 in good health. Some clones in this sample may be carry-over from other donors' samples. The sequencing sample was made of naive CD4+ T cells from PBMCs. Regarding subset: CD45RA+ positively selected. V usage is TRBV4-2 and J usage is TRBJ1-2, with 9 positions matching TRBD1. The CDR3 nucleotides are TGTGCCAGCAGCCAAGGGCTCCACAGGGGGCGAGTCGATGGCTACACTTTC. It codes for CASSQGLHRGRVDGYTF.